These T cell receptor beta chains were read from a single sample in a study of T cell repertoires in cytomegalovirus infection. TCRdb recomputed calls from the reads with MiXCR, one row per CDR3 protein. The table records 150,000 to 200,000 distinct CDR3 sequences, about a sixth of them present only once. The specimen was CD8+ T cells from PBMCs. The receptors shown here come from a human donor in good health (CMV status not recorded). Some clones in this sample may be carry-over from other donors' samples. Both conserved end residues are trimmed from each CDR3. The order of the fields is V gene, J gene, CDR3 protein.

v_call: TRBV5-4; j_call: TRBJ2-7; cdr3_aa: ASSFKTYEQY
v_call: TRBV6-2/TRBV6-3; j_call: TRBJ1-5; cdr3_aa: ASSYDLRGPQH
v_call: TRBV7-2; j_call: TRBJ2-7; cdr3_aa: ASSLGLAGTYEQY
v_call: TRBV7-9; j_call: TRBJ2-7; cdr3_aa: ASSLRTGVHEQY
v_call: TRBV10-3; j_call: TRBJ1-2; cdr3_aa: AISAGAGPYNYGYT
v_call: TRBV6-5; j_call: TRBJ2-1; cdr3_aa: ASRGRNEQF
v_call: TRBV10-3; j_call: TRBJ1-5; cdr3_aa: AITSGANQPQH
v_call: TRBV7-8; j_call: TRBJ2-1; cdr3_aa: ASRGLAVHHNEQF
v_call: TRBV20-1; j_call: TRBJ1-1; cdr3_aa: SARVTRNTEAF
v_call: TRBV5-6; j_call: TRBJ2-2; cdr3_aa: ASSLQGPVGESGELF